These T cell receptor beta chains were read from a single sample in a study of cytomegalovirus exposure and HLA in healthy donors. Sequencing was performed with immunoSEQ multiplex PCR; in TCRdb, only in-frame clones are kept and a portion is missing. The table lists 150,000 or so clones, approximately 74% of them singletons. The sequenced sample consisted of PBMCs. The receptors stem from a man aged 18 to 30 in good health and CMV-seronegative. Each CDR3 is given with its conserved first and last residue. D genes are given only for firm matches. Size tells how often a clone was seen (once, few, many) or the class of an expanded clone, and some rows leave it out.

NA	TRBD1	TRBV2	13	TRBJ2-5	CASTYGTEETQYF	TGTGCCAGCACCTACGGGACAGAAGAGACCCAGTACTTC
NA	NA	TRBV4-1	13	TRBJ1-2	CASSGQGNYGYTF	TGCGCCAGCAGTGGCCAGGGCAACTATGGCTACACCTTC
NA	NA	TRBV11-2	15	TRBJ2-5	CASAVLDGDQETQYF	TGTGCCAGCGCAGTGCTGGACGGGGACCAAGAGACCCAGTACTTC
few	NA	TRBV7-2	14	TRBJ1-2	CASSLDAYNYGYTF	TGTGCCAGCAGCTTAGACGCGTATAACTATGGCTACACCTTC
few	TRBD1	TRBV9	16	TRBJ1-2	CASSVTPDRPAEGYTF	TGTGCCAGCAGCGTTACTCCGGACAGGCCGGCGGAAGGCTACACCTTC
NA	NA	TRBV19	14	TRBJ1-5	CASSTNRYNQPQHF	TGTGCCAGTAGTACAAACAGGTACAATCAGCCCCAGCATTTT
NA	TRBD1	TRBV10-3	16	TRBJ1-2	CAISEWERGRSDGYTF	TGTGCCATCAGTGAGTGGGAAAGGGGGCGAAGTGATGGCTACACCTTC
few	NA	TRBV9	13	TRBJ1-2	CASSAEWGDGYTF	TGTGCCAGCAGCGCCGAGTGGGGGGATGGCTACACCTTC
NA	TRBD1	TRBV7-2	15	TRBJ2-7	CASSEGQGDAYEQYF	TGTGCCAGCAGCGAGGGACAGGGGGATGCCTACGAGCAGTACTTC
NA	TRBD1	TRBV19	14	TRBJ1-1	CASTFDRGGTEAFF	TGTGCCAGTACCTTTGACAGGGGTGGGACTGAAGCTTTCTTT
few	TRBD1	TRBV29-1	13	TRBJ2-7	CSVVDRGSYEQYF	TGCAGCGTGGTGGACAGGGGGTCCTACGAGCAGTACTTC
NA	NA	TRBV27	17	TRBJ1-5	CASSDRLTGSFNQPQHF	TGTGCCAGCAGTGATCGACTGACAGGCTCCTTCAATCAGCCCCAGCATTTT
NA	TRBD1	TRBV15	16	TRBJ2-2	CATRTVRQGGSGELFF	TGTGCCACCAGGACAGTAAGACAGGGGGGCAGCGGGGAGCTGTTTTTT
NA	NA	TRBV30	14	TRBJ1-2	CACNTSPGGYGYTF	TGTGCCTGTAATACCAGTCCGGGTGGCTATGGCTACACCTTC
NA	TRBD1	TRBV6-5	15	TRBJ1-1	CASSTQGALGTEAFF	TGTGCCAGCAGTACACAGGGGGCCCTAGGAACTGAAGCTTTCTTT
NA	TRBD1	TRBV5-1	14	TRBJ1-2	CASSLSGGYYGYTF	TGCGCCAGCAGCTTGTCAGGGGGATACTATGGCTACACCTTC
NA	NA	TRBV6-1	15	TRBJ1-2	CASSEWVGADYGYTF	TGTGCCAGCAGTGAATGGGTAGGGGCGGACTATGGCTACACCTTC
NA	TRBD1	TRBV28	12	TRBJ1-1	CASSFLDRVAFF	TGTGCCAGCAGTTTTCTCGACAGGGTAGCTTTCTTT
NA	TRBD2	TRBV5-4	15	TRBJ2-7	CASSAPSGSSYEQYF	TGTGCCAGCAGCGCCCCTAGCGGAAGCTCCTACGAGCAGTACTTC
few	NA	TRBV14	15	TRBJ2-1	CASSQAFAEYREQFF	TGTGCCAGCAGCCAAGCATTTGCTGAGTACAGGGAGCAGTTCTTC
few	NA	TRBV11-3	13	TRBJ1-1	CASSRQTNTEAFF	TGTGCCAGCAGCCGACAAACGAACACTGAAGCTTTCTTT
NA	NA	TRBV28	15	TRBJ1-5	CASSLPPQGWQPQHF	TGTGCCAGCAGTTTACCCCCCCAGGGTTGGCAGCCCCAGCATTTT
NA	NA	TRBV18	14	TRBJ1-5	CASSGDTSNQPQHF	TGTGCCAGCTCAGGCGACACCAGCAATCAGCCCCAGCATTTT
few	TRBD1	TRBV30	14	TRBJ1-3	CAWSNRGAGNTIYF	TGTGCCTGGAGCAACAGGGGAGCCGGAAACACCATATATTTT
NA	NA	TRBV5-1	15	TRBJ2-3	CASSLGVRSTDTQYF	TGCGCCAGCAGCTTAGGTGTCAGGAGCACAGATACGCAGTATTTT
NA	TRBD2	TRBV7-9	16	TRBJ2-3	CASSSGLAPSTDTQYF	TGTGCCAGCAGCTCAGGACTAGCGCCTAGCACAGATACGCAGTATTTT
NA	TRBD1	TRBV5-6	16	TRBJ1-3	CASSTRQGYSGNTIYF	TGTGCCAGCAGCACACGACAGGGGTATAGTGGAAACACCATATATTTT
NA	NA	TRBV9	15	TRBJ1-6	CASSGHLSYNSPLHF	TGTGCCAGCAGCGGACACCTTTCCTATAATTCACCCCTCCACTTT
NA	NA	TRBV10-2	15	TRBJ1-5	CASSEGGAGNQPQHF	TGCGCCAGCAGTGAGGGGGGGGCAGGGAATCAGCCCCAGCATTTT
once	NA	TRBV4-1	18	TRBJ2-6	CASSQTPTTDAGANVLTF	TGCGCCAGCAGCCAGACCCCGACGACAGATGCTGGGGCCAACGTCCTGACTTTC
NA	NA	TRBV4-1	17	TRBJ2-1	CASSQDSRGLQEDEQFF	TGCGCCAGCAGCCAAGACTCACGGGGGTTGCAGGAGGATGAGCAGTTCTTC
NA	NA	TRBV5-5	11	TRBJ2-7	CASSAGQSQYF	TGTGCCAGCAGCGCCGGACAATCCCAGTACTTC
NA	NA	TRBV4-1	14	TRBJ2-1	CASSQALAPTEQFF	TGCGCCAGCAGCCAAGCACTAGCCCCAACCGAGCAGTTCTTC
NA	NA	TRBV5-1	15	TRBJ2-5	CASSLAGTARETQYF	TGCGCCAGCAGCTTGGCCGGGACTGCGAGGGAGACCCAGTACTTC
NA	NA	TRBV7-7	15	TRBJ2-1	CASSLGQVSYNEQFF	TGTGCCAGCAGCTTAGGACAGGTCTCCTACAATGAGCAGTTCTTC
few	TRBD1	TRBV11-2	15	TRBJ1-5	CASSPDRERNQPQHF	TGTGCCAGCAGCCCCGACAGGGAGAGGAATCAGCCCCAGCATTTT
NA	TRBD1	TRBV19	15	TRBJ1-1	CASSISGTGSTEAFF	TGTGCCAGTAGTATTTCAGGGACAGGATCGACTGAAGCTTTCTTT
NA	NA	TRBV19	15	TRBJ2-1	CASSADGSSYNEQFF	TGTGCCAGTAGTGCTGACGGGAGCTCCTACAATGAGCAGTTCTTC
NA	NA	TRBV9	15	TRBJ1-1	CASSGDISLNTEAFF	TGTGCCAGCAGCGGGGACATCAGTTTGAACACTGAAGCTTTCTTT
NA	NA	TRBV5-4	12	TRBJ2-2	CASSFQTGELFF	TGTGCCAGCAGCTTTCAGACCGGGGAGCTGTTTTTT
NA	NA	TRBV7-9	15	TRBJ2-7	CASSSTGHHSYEQYF	TGTGCCAGCAGCTCAACAGGGCACCATTCCTACGAGCAGTACTTC
few	NA	TRBV11-2	13	TRBJ2-7	CASSAIAPYEQYF	TGTGCCAGCAGCGCCATAGCCCCCTACGAGCAGTACTTC
NA	TRBD1	TRBV2	16	TRBJ2-1	CASRDPTGPRYNEQFF	TGTGCCAGCAGGGACCCGACAGGGCCCCGGTACAATGAGCAGTTCTTC
NA	NA	TRBV7-6	14	TRBJ1-6	CASSFRAYNSPLHF	TGTGCCAGCAGCTTTCGGGCCTATAATTCACCCCTCCACTTT
NA	TRBD1	TRBV7-9	15	TRBJ2-2	CSSSRGQENTGELFF	TGTTCCAGCAGCCGGGGACAGGAGAACACCGGGGAGCTGTTTTTT
NA	TRBD1	TRBV2	15	TRBJ1-5	CASSATGGVNQPQHF	TGTGCCAGCAGCGCAACAGGGGGGGTCAATCAGCCCCAGCATTTT
NA	TRBD2	TRBV7-6	12	TRBJ2-1	CASSTLAGEQFF	TGTGCCAGCAGCACGCTAGCGGGGGAGCAGTTCTTC
NA	NA	TRBV19	15	TRBJ1-1	CASRTTWKADTEAFF	TGTGCCAGTAGGACTACCTGGAAGGCCGACACTGAAGCTTTCTTT
NA	NA	TRBV4-1	15	TRBJ1-5	CASSQEVRGNWPQHF	TGCGCCAGCAGCCAGGAAGTCAGGGGCAATTGGCCCCAGCATTTT